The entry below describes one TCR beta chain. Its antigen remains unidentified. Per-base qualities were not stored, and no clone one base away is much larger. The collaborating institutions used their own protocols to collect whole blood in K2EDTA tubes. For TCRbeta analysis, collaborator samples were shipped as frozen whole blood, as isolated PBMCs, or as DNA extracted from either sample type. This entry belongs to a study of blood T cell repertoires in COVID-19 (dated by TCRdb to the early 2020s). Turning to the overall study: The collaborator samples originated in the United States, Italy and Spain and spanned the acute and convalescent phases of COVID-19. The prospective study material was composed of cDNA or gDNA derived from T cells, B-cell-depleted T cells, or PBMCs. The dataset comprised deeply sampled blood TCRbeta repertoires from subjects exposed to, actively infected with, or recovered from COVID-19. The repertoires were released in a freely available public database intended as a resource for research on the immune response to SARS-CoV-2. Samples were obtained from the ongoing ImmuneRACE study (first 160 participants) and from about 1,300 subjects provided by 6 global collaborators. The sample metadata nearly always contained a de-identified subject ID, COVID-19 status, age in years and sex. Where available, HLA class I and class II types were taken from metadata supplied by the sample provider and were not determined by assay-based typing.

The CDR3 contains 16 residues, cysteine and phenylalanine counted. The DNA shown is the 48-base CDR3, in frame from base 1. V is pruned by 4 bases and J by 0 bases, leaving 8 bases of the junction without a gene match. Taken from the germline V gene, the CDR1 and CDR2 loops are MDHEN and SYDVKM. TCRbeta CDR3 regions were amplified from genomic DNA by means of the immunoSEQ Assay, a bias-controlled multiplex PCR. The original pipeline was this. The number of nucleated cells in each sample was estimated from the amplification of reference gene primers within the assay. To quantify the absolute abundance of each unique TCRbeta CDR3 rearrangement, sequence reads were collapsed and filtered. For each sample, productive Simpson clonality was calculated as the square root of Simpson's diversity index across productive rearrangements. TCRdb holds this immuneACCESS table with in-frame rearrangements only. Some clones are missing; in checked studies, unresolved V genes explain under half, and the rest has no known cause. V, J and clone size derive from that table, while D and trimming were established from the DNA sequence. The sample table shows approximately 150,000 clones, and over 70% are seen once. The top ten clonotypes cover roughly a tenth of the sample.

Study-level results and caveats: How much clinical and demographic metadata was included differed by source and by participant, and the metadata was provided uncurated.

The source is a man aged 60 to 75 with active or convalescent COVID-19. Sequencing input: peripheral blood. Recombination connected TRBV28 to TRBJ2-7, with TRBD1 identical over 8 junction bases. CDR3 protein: CASSSAGTGLSYEQYF. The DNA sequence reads TGTGCCAGCAGTTCCGCCGGGACAGGACTCTCCTACGAGCAGTACTTC. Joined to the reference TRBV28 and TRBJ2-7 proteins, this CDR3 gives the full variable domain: DVKVTQSSRYLVKRTGEKVFLECVQDMDHENMFWYRQDPGLGLRLIYFSYDVKMKEKGDIPEGYSVSREKKERFSLILESASTNQTSMYLCASSSAGTGLSYEQYFGPGTRLTVT.